One sample yielded the 30 T cell receptor beta chains listed below, sequenced in a study of OX40 agonist ivuxolimab in advanced cancers. The assay was immunoSEQ multiplex PCR, and TCRdb's table has in-frame clones only and misses some. The sample holds about 26,000 clones, just under 85% seen once. Sequencing was performed on CD4+ or CD8+ T cells sorted from blood, taken in a trial of the OX40 agonist ivuxolimab. The receptors here all came from an adult with an advanced solid tumor such as melanoma, head and neck, liver or kidney cancer.

The count of this clone is one. V usage is TRBV7-9 and J usage is TRBJ1-4; D unresolved. V lost 2 bases to trimming and J lost 8 bases, with 9 bases between them. The CDR3 sequence is 13 residues long. Germline CDR1 is SEHNR and CDR2 is FQNEAQ (reference sequence). The CDR3 is CASSLSLEEKLFF. Written as DNA, the CDR3 is TGTGCCAGCAGCTTATCGTTGGAGGAAAAACTGTTTTTT.

V and J are TRBV19 and TRBJ1-1; TRBD1 matches at 7 bases. Trimming took 3 bases from V and 3 from J; bases not matched to a gene: 1. Germline lookup yields CDR1 LNHDA and CDR2 SQIVND (reference sequence). The CDR3 has 13 amino acids. CDR3 residues: CASSMGQYTEAFF. CDR3 coding DNA: TGTGCCAGTAGTATGGGACAGTACACTGAAGCTTTCTTT.

The V and J genes are TRBV4-2 and TRBJ1-1; D remains unclear. CDR3 length: 13 amino acids. V lost 1 base and J lost 3, with 6 bases in between. Germline V gene data show CDR1 as LGHNA and CDR2 as YNFKEQ. The CDR3 loop is CASSQAGHTEAFF. The CDR3 bases are TGTGCCAGCAGCCAAGCAGGCCACACTGAAGCTTTCTTT.

This clone was found a few times. The chain couples TRBV27 to TRBJ1-1; no firm D call. Germline V gene data show CDR1 as MNHEY and CDR2 as SMNVEV (reference sequence). The CDR3 consists of 11 residues. Between the trimmed V and J ends, which lost 2 bases and 7 bases, there was a span of 5 bases. The CDR3 DNA is TGTGCCAGCAGTTTAGGGAGTGAAGCTTTCTTT. This gives the protein CASSLGSEAFF.

This chain uses TRBV11-3 with TRBJ2-3; TRBD2 matches 8 bases. Trimming at V came to 0 bases and at J to 3 bases, leaving 8 bases not matched to a gene. This CDR3 is 17 amino acids long. CDR1 is SGHNT and CDR2 is YENEEA in the germline V gene. The CDR3 DNA is TGTGCCAGCAGCTTAGAAATAGCGGGAAAAGGTACAGATACGCAGTATTTT. It specifies CASSLEIAGKGTDTQYF.

The chain links TRBV4-1 to TRBJ2-3; TRBD1 matches at 7 bases. Germline V lookup: CDR1 MGHRA, CDR2 YSYEKL. V dropped 5 bases and J dropped 2; count of bases not matched to a gene: 7. The length of the CDR3 is 15 residues. CDR3 region: CASSNWDSHTDTQYF. The DNA of the CDR3 is TGCGCCAGCAGCAACTGGGACAGCCACACAGATACGCAGTATTTT.

The rearrangement links TRBV12-5 to TRBJ2-1; 13 nucleotides match TRBD2. The germline V gene has CDR1 LGHNT and CDR2 FRNRAP. The CDR3 runs to 19 residues. V was clipped by 2 bases and J by 2 bases; unmatched bases: 9. CDR3 sequence: CASGLSLGTSGDTYNEQFF. CDR3 in DNA: TGTGCTAGTGGTTTGTCTTTGGGGACTAGCGGGGATACCTACAATGAGCAGTTCTTC.

J is TRBJ1-1 and V is TRBV5-1; 10 bases are shared with TRBD1. V dropped 4 bases and J dropped 5; count of bases not matched to a gene: 8. CDR1 and CDR2 from the germline V gene are SGHRS and YFSETQ. The CDR3 covers 15 residues. CDR3 in DNA: TGCGCCAGCAGCGTTAGACAGGGGGCCCGAACTGAAGCTTTCTTT. Protein product: CASSVRQGARTEAFF.

The chain couples TRBV7-9 to TRBJ2-1; D may be TRBD2 (5 bases). This CDR3 region has 14 residues. Germline lookup yields CDR1 SEHNR and CDR2 FQNEAQ (reference sequence). The ends were cut back, 3 bases at V and 9 bases at J, with 15 bases in the middle. CDR3 protein: CASSFWERGVEQFF. CDR3 nucleotide sequence: TGTGCCAGCAGCTTTTGGGAGCGAGGAGTTGAGCAGTTCTTC. The full variable domain, its missing parts supplied by reference TRBV7-9 and TRBJ2-1, is DTGVSQNPRHKITKRGQNVTFRCDPISEHNRLYWYRQTLGQGPEFLTYFQNEAQLEKSRLLSDRFSAERPKGSFSTLEIQRTEQGDSAMYLCASSFWERGVEQFFGPGTRLTVL.

V and J are TRBV2 and TRBJ2-7, with 12 positions matching TRBD2. The CDR3 consists of 15 residues. The V gene end was trimmed by 8 bases and the J gene end by 7 bases; junction bases not matched to a gene: 12. Germline V gene sequence: CDR1 SNHLY, CDR2 FYNNEI. CDR3 amino acids: CASQPLAGGPGEQYF. The CDR3 DNA reads TGTGCCAGCCAGCCTCTAGCGGGAGGGCCCGGAGAGCAGTACTTC. Together with reference TRBV2 and TRBJ2-7, the CDR3 gives the full variable domain: EPEVTQTPSHQVTQMGQEVILRCVPISNHLYFYWYRQILGQKVEFLVSFYNNEISEKSEIFDDQFSVERPDGSNFTLKIRSTKLEDSAMYFCASQPLAGGPGEQYFGPGTRLTVT.

This rearrangement joins TRBV6-5 to TRBJ2-3; D unclear. Per the germline V gene, CDR1 is MNHEY and CDR2 is SVGAGI. The CDR3 extends over 14 amino acids. With 5 bases removed from V and 0 bases from J, the gap between germline ends came to 9 bases. The CDR3 is CASSDPFSTDTQYF. In DNA, the CDR3 is TGTGCCAGCAGTGACCCATTTAGCACAGATACGCAGTATTTT.

The rearrangement joins TRBV19 to TRBJ1-2; the D is unclear. The CDR3 sequence is 15 residues long. Between the trimmed V and J ends, which lost 3 bases and 0 bases, there was a span of 11 bases. The germline gives CDR1 LNHDA, CDR2 SQIVND (reference sequence). The CDR3 DNA is TGTGCCAGTAGTATCGTTTCAGATCCTAACTATGGCTACACCTTC. Translation gives CASSIVSDPNYGYTF.

The chain uses TRBV10-1 and TRBJ2-1, with D possibly matching TRBD2 (5 bases). Germline-derived CDR1 and CDR2 are WNHNN and SYGVQD (reference sequence). The V end lost 6 bases, the J end lost 6 bases, and 18 bases lay between the germline ends. The CDR3 runs to 15 residues. The CDR3 DNA is TGCGCCAGCAGCACCGGGAACCGGCGAGGCAATGAGCAGTTCTTC. The encoded protein is CASSTGNRRGNEQFF.

The chain couples TRBV4-1 to TRBJ2-1; 13 positions match TRBD2. CDR1 is MGHRA, CDR2 YSYEKL, per germline. Trimming cost V 5 bases and J 4 bases; bases outside gene matches: 2. The CDR3 loop spans 15 amino acids. The CDR3 bases are TGCGCCAGCAGCTGGACTAGCGGGGGTTACAATGAGCAGTTCTTC. Translating it yields CASSWTSGGYNEQFF.

The rearrangement uses TRBV28 and TRBJ1-1; D is unresolved. Germline values: CDR1 MDHEN, CDR2 SYDVKM. The CDR3 loop spans 13 amino acids. V lost 9 bases, J lost 1 base, and 12 bases lay in between. The CDR3 DNA sequence: TGTGCCAGTTACCTTCGGAGGAACACTGAAGCTTTCTTT. Amino acids: CASYLRRNTEAFF.

The chain couples TRBV27 to TRBJ2-7; TRBD2 agrees at 7 bases. Germline CDR1 and CDR2: MNHEY and SMNVEV (reference sequence). V lost 3 bases, J lost 5 bases, and 7 bases stayed unmatched. This CDR3 spans 14 amino acids. CDR3: CASSLVGGPNEQYF. CDR3 nucleotides: TGTGCCAGCAGTTTGGTGGGAGGGCCCAACGAGCAGTACTTC.

This clone has more than one count but fewer than ten. This chain joins TRBV5-6 and TRBJ1-1, with D perhaps TRBD1 (6 bases). The CDR3 is 15 residues long. V lost 0 bases and J 8 bases, leaving 17 bases between the germline ends. Germline-derived CDR1 and CDR2 are SGHDT and YYEEEE. The DNA for the CDR3 is TGTGCCAGCAGCTTGGAGGCGTGGGGGCGAGGAGAAGCTTTCTTT. Translated, it gives CASSLEAWGRGEAFF. Together with reference TRBV5-6 and TRBJ1-1, the CDR3 gives the full variable domain: DAGVTQSPTHLIKTRGQQVTLRCSPKSGHDTVSWYQQALGQGPQFIFQYYEEEERQRGNFPDRFSGHQFPNYSSELNVNALLLGDSALYLCASSLEAWGRGEAFFGQGTRLTVV.

By proportion, this clone is medium-sized. V is TRBV6-1 and J is TRBJ2-5; 9 bases map to TRBD1. Germline V lookup: CDR1 MNHNS, CDR2 SASEGT. The CDR3 loop spans 16 amino acids. J gave up 5 bases and V 1 base, and 8 bases lay outside the gene matches. Here the CDR3 reads CASSEVKGQGSETQYF. The CDR3 DNA is TGTGCCAGCAGTGAAGTAAAGGGACAGGGATCGGAGACCCAGTACTTC.

This clone has a handful of counts. The V gene is TRBV19, the J gene TRBJ1-1; unclear D gene. The CDR3 loop spans 12 amino acids. V shed 4 bases and J shed 0 bases, with 3 bases lying between them. CDR1 is LNHDA and CDR2 is SQIVND in the germline V gene (reference sequence). The CDR3 loop is CASSRLNTEAFF. The DNA for the CDR3 is TGTGCCAGTAGTAGGCTGAACACTGAAGCTTTCTTT.

The genes are TRBV9 and TRBJ2-3, with D maybe TRBD2 (6 bases). CDR1 is SGDLS, CDR2 YYNGEE, per germline. This CDR3 has 17 residues. Trimming removed 4 bases from V and 6 bases from J, with 24 bases in between. CDR3 nucleotide sequence: TGTGCCAGCAGCCCTCGGGGGACCCGGGGTAAAATGGATACGCAGTATTTT. This sequence encodes CASSPRGTRGKMDTQYF.

The chain employs TRBV30 and TRBJ1-1, with D perhaps matching TRBD1 (5 bases). The CDR3 extends over 11 amino acids. Looked up from germline, CDR1 is GTSNPN and CDR2 is SVGIG (reference sequence). Between the trimmed V and J ends, which lost 0 bases and 6 bases, there was a span of 5 bases. The CDR3 reads CAWSVTAEAFF. DNA of the CDR3: TGTGCCTGGAGTGTGACAGCTGAAGCTTTCTTT.

In its sample, this clone was seen once. The CDR3 here is CASSPGSDTQYF. CDR3 nucleotide sequence: TGTGCCAGCAGCCCTGGGTCGGATACGCAGTATTTT. This chain uses TRBV5-6 with TRBJ2-3; no clear D. In germline, CDR1 is SGHDT, CDR2 YYEEEE. The CDR3 loop spans 12 amino acids. V lost 4 bases, J lost 6 bases, and 9 bases lay in between.

This chain links TRBV28 with TRBJ2-7; D might be TRBD1 or TRBD2, each matching 5 bases. The CDR3 has 15 residues. The germline V and J ends were trimmed by 5 bases and 6 bases, with 20 bases remaining between them. Germline V gives CDR1 MDHEN, CDR2 SYDVKM. CDR3 nucleotide sequence: TGTGCCAGCAGTCTACCCGGGACCCTAAAGGCCGAGCAGTACTTC. Amino acid sequence: CASSLPGTLKAEQYF.

The count of this clone is one. The rearrangement uses TRBV14 and TRBJ1-4; 7 positions match TRBD1. CDR1 SGHDN and CDR2 FVKESK come from the germline V gene. The CDR3 is 14 amino acids. The ends lost 4 bases at V and 8 bases at J; junction bases unmatched: 7. DNA of the CDR3: TGTGCCAGCAGCCCGACAGGGAATAACGAAAAACTGTTTTTT. The encoded protein is CASSPTGNNEKLFF.

This chain uses TRBV7-9 with TRBJ1-5; D unresolved. The V gene's germline CDR1 is SEHNR and CDR2 FQNEAQ (reference sequence). Trimming took off 1 base at V and 0 bases at J, with 4 bases between the two ends. The CDR3 has 14 amino acids. The chain's CDR3 is CASSLGVSNQPQHF. The CDR3 DNA is TGTGCCAGCAGCTTAGGGGTTAGCAATCAGCCCCAGCATTTT.

The genes are TRBV6-6 and TRBJ2-1; D uncertain. Germline assignment: CDR1 MNHNY and CDR2 SVGAGI (reference sequence). V was shortened by 7 bases and J by 3 bases, with 13 bases between the two germline ends. The CDR3 spans 14 residues. The CDR3 bases are TGTGCCAGCACCTACGGCCTTAACTACAATGAGCAGTTCTTC. It translates to CASTYGLNYNEQFF.

This clone was seen a few times. The rearrangement links TRBV19 to TRBJ1-1, with 7 bases matching TRBD1. Germline V gene lookup returns CDR1 LNHDA and CDR2 SQIVND (reference sequence). The CDR3 runs to 14 residues. Trimming took 5 bases from V and 5 from J; bases not matched to a gene: 8. This chain's CDR3 is CASSFGTVSTEAFF. The CDR3 DNA follows: TGTGCCAGTAGTTTCGGGACAGTCTCGACTGAAGCTTTCTTT.

This clone is labeled as medium-sized. The chain combines TRBV7-2 with TRBJ2-7; D is undetermined. CDR3 size: 12 residues. From germline, CDR1 is SGHTA and CDR2 FQGNSA. V lost 5 bases and J 1 base, leaving 6 bases between the germline ends. The CDR3 region has the DNA TGTGCCAGCAGCACCGTATCCTACGAGCAGTACTTC. Amino acid sequence: CASSTVSYEQYF.

This clone was counted a single time. The rearrangement uses TRBV6-6 and TRBJ2-5; 10 bases are a match to TRBD1. V shed 6 bases and J 2 bases; nucleotides not matched to a gene: 3. CDR1 and CDR2 from the germline V gene are MNHNY and SVGAGI (reference sequence). This CDR3 is built from 14 residues. The CDR3 is CASRGTGVQETQYF. The CDR3 DNA reads TGTGCCAGCAGGGGGACAGGGGTACAAGAGACCCAGTACTTC.

This rearrangement joins TRBV6-6 to TRBJ2-7; D unresolved. From germline, CDR1 is MNHNY and CDR2 SVGAGI (reference sequence). The CDR3 contains 15 residues. V dropped 2 bases and J dropped 5 bases, with 16 bases sitting between them. In DNA form, the CDR3 reads TGTGCCAGCAGTTACCTCGGTGAGGCCCACCACGAGCAGTACTTC. Encoded protein: CASSYLGEAHHEQYF.